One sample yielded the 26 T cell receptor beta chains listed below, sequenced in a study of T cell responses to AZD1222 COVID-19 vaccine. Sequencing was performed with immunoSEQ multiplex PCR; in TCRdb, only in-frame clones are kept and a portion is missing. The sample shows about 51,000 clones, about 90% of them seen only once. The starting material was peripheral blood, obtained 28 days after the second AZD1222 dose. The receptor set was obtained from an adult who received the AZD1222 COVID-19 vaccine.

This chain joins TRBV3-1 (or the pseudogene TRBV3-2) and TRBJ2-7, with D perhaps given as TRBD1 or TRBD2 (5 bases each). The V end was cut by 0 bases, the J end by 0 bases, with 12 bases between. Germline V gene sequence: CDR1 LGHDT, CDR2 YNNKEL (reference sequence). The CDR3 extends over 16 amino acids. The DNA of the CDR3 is TGTGCCAGCAGCCAAGATAGGGGACGTAGCTCCTACGAGCAGTACTTC. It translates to CASSQDRGRSSYEQYF.

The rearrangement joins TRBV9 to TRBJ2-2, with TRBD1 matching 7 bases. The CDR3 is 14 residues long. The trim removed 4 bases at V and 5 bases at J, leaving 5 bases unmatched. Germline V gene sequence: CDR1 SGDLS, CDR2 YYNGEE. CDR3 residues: CASSTQGTTGELFF. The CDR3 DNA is TGTGCCAGCAGCACACAGGGGACAACCGGGGAGCTGTTTTTT.

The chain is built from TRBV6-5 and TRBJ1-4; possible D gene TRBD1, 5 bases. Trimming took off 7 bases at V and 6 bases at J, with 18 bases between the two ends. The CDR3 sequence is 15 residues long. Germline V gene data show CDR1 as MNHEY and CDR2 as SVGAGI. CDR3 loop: CASIREPQGYEKLFF. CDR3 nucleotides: TGTGCCAGCATCCGCGAGCCCCAGGGATATGAAAAACTGTTTTTT.

CDR3 in amino acids: CASSQERLAGYTDTQYF. The CDR3 DNA is TGTGCCAGCAGCCAAGAAAGGCTAGCGGGATACACAGATACGCAGTATTTT. The chain combines TRBV3-1 (or the pseudogene TRBV3-2) with TRBJ2-3; 9 bases agree with TRBD2. Trimming took 0 bases from V and 2 from J; bases not matched to a gene: 6. Germline V gene lookup returns CDR1 LGHDT and CDR2 YNNKEL (reference sequence). The CDR3 length is 17 residues.

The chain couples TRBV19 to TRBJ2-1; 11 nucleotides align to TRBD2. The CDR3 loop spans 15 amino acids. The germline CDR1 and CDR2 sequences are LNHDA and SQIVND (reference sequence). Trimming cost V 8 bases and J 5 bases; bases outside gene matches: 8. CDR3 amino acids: CASRVGTSGHNEQFF. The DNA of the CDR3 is TGTGCCAGTCGGGTGGGGACTAGCGGACACAATGAGCAGTTCTTC.

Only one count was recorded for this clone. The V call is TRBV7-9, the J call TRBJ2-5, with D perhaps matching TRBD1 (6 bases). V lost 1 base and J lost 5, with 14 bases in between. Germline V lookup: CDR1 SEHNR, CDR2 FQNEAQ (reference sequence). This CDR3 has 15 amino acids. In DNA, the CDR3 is TGTGCCAGCAGCTTAGGGCAGGGGAGAAGGGAGACCCAGTACTTC. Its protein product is CASSLGQGRRETQYF.

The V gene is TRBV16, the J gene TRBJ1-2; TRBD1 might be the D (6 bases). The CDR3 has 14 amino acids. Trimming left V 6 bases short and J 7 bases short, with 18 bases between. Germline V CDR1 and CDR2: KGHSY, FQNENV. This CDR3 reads CASSRGDTGAGYTF. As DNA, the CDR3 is TGTGCCAGCAGTCGAGGGGACACGGGAGCTGGCTACACCTTC.

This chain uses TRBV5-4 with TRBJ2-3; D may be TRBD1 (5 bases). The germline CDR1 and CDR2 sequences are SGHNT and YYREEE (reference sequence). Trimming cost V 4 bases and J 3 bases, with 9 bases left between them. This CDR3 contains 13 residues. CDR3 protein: CASSPDSTDTQYF. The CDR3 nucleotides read TGTGCCAGCAGCCCCGACAGTACAGATACGCAGTATTTT.

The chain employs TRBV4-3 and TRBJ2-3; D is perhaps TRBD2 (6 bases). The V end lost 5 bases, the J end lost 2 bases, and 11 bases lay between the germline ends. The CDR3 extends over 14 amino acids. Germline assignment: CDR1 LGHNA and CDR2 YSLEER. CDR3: CASSVGLHTDTQYF. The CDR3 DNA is TGCGCCAGCAGCGTGGGACTCCACACAGATACGCAGTATTTT.

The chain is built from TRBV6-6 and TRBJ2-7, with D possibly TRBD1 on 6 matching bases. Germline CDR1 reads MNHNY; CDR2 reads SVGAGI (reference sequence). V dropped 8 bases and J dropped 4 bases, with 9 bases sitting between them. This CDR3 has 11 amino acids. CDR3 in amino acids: CASFQGYEQYF. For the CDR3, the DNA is TGTGCCAGCTTCCAGGGGTACGAGCAGTACTTC.

The DNA for the CDR3 is TGCAGCGTTGGGGGAGGGTTGGTCACCGGGGAGCTGTTTTTT. Amino acid sequence: CSVGGGLVTGELFF. J is TRBJ2-2 and V is TRBV29-1, with 7 bases fitting TRBD2. The CDR3 runs to 14 residues. Germline V gene data show CDR1 as SQVTM and CDR2 as ANQGSEA. V dropped 4 bases and J dropped 4; count of bases not matched to a gene: 6.

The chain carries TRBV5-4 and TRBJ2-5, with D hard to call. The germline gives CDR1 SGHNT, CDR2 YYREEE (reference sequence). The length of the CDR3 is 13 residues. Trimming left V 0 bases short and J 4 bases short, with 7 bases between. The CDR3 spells CASSLGSRETQYF. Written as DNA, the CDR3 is TGTGCCAGCAGCTTGGGTTCAAGAGAGACCCAGTACTTC.

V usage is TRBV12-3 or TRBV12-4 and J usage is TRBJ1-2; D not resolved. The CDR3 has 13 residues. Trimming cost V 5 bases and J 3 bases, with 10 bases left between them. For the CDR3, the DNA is TGTGCCAGCAGTCCCCAGCTACACTATGGCTACACCTTC. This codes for CASSPQLHYGYTF.

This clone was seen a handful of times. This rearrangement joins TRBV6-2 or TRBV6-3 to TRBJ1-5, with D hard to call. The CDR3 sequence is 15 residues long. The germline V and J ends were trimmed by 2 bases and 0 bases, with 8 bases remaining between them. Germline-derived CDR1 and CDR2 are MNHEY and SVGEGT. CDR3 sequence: CASSYERSSNQPQHF. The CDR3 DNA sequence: TGTGCCAGCAGTTACGAACGGAGTAGCAATCAGCCCCAGCATTTT.

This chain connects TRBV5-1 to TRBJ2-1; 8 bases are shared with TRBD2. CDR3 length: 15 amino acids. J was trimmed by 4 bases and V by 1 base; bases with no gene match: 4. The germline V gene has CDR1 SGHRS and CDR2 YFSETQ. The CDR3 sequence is CASSLLAGNYNEQFF. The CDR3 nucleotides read TGCGCCAGCAGCTTGTTAGCGGGAAATTACAATGAGCAGTTCTTC.

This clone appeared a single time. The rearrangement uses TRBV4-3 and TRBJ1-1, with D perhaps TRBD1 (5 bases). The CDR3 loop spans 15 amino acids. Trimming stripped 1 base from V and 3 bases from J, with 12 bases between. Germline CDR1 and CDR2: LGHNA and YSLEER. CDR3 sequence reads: CASSQALLTDTEAFF. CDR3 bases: TGCGCCAGCAGCCAAGCCTTGTTGACAGACACTGAAGCTTTCTTT.

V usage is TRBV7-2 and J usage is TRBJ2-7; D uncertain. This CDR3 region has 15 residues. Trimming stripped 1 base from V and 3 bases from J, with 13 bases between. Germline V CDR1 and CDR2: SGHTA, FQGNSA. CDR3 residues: CASSLGPYESYEQYF. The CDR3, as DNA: TGTGCCAGCAGCTTAGGGCCGTACGAAAGCTACGAGCAGTACTTC.

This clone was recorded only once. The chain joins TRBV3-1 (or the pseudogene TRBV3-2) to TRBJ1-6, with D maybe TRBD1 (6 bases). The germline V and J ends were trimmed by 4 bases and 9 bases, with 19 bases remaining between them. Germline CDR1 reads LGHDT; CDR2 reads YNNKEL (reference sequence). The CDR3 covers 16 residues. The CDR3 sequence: CASSLKGGRPGSPLHF. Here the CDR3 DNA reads TGTGCCAGCAGCCTCAAAGGGGGGAGGCCTGGTTCACCCCTCCACTTT.

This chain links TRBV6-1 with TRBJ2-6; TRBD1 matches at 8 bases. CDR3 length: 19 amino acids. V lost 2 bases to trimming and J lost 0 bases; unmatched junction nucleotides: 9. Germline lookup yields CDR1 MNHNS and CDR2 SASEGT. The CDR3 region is CASSEKKGQASSGANVLTF. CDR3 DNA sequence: TGTGCCAGCAGTGAAAAAAAGGGACAGGCGTCCTCTGGGGCCAACGTCCTGACTTTC.

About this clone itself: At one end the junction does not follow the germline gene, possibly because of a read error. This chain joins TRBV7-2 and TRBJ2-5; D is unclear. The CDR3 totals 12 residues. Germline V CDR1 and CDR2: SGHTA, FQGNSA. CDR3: CASSLDQQTQYF. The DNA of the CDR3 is TGTGCCAGCAGCTTAGACCAACAGACCCAGTACTTC.

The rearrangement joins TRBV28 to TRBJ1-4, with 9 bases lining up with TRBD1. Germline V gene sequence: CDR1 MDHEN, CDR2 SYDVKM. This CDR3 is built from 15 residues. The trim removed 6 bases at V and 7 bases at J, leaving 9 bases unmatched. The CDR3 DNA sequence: TGTGCCAGCAGGCACCGGGACAGGGCAATTGAAAAACTGTTTTTT. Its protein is CASRHRDRAIEKLFF.

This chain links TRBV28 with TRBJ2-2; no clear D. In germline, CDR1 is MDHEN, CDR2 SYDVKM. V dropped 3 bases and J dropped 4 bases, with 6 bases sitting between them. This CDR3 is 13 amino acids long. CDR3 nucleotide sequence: TGTGCCAGCAGTTTTCAGAGCACCGGGGAGCTGTTTTTT. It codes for CASSFQSTGELFF.

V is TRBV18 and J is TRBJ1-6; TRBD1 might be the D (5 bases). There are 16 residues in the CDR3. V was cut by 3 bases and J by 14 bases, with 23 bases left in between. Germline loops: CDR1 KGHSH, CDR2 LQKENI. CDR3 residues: CASSPGITGLSEALHF. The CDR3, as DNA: TGTGCCAGCTCACCCGGTATCACAGGACTTTCTGAGGCCCTCCACTTT.

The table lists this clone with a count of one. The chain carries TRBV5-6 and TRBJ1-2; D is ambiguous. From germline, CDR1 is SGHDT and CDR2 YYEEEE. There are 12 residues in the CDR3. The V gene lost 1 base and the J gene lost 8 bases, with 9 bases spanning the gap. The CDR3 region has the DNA TGTGCCAGCAGCTTGTCCCGGGAAGGCTACACCTTC. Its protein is CASSLSREGYTF. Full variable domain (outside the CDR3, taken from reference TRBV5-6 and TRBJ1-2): DAGVTQSPTHLIKTRGQQVTLRCSPKSGHDTVSWYQQALGQGPQFIFQYYEEEERQRGNFPDRFSGHQFPNYSSELNVNALLLGDSALYLCASSLSREGYTFGSGTRLTVV.

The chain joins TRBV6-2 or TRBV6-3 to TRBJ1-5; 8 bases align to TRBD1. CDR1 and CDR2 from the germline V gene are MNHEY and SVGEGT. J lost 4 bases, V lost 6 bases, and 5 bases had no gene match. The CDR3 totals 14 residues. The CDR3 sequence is CASSNRTGNQPQHF. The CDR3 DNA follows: TGTGCCAGCAGCAATAGGACAGGGAATCAGCCCCAGCATTTT.

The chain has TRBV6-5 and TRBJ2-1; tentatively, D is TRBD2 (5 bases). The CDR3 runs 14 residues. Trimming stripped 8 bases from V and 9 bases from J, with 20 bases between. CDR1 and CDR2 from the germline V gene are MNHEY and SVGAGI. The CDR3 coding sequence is TGTGCCAGCCGCACCTCAACTAGTTTCGGTGAGCAGTTCTTC. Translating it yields CASRTSTSFGEQFF.